The rows below give T cell receptor beta chains drawn from one sample of a study of T cells in Graves' hyperthyroidism and ophthalmopathy. Via MiXCR, TCRdb re-called the multiplex PCR reads, giving one row per CDR3 protein. The sample lists fewer than 900,000 distinct CDR3 sequences, approximately 16% occurring once. Sequenced input: blood. The receptors here all came from a man aged 18 to 29 with Graves' hyperthyroidism. The CDR3 runs from the conserved cysteine through the conserved F or W. The order of the fields is D gene, J gene, clone size, V gene, CDR3 DNA, CDR3 protein. A D gene is named only where the DNA matches it firmly. The listing skips clone size in some rows; elsewhere it reads once, few, many or a size class.

D gene: TRBD2
J gene: TRBJ2-7
clone size: many
V gene: TRBV30
CDR3 DNA: TGTGCCTGGAGTAGGGCGGCTAGCGGTTCCTACGAGCAATACTTC
CDR3 protein: CAWSRAASGSYEQYF

D gene: NA
J gene: TRBJ2-1
clone size: few
V gene: TRBV5-6
CDR3 DNA: TGTGCCAGCAGCTACGACGGAGTGGCGGGCGTTTACAATGAGCAGTTCTTC
CDR3 protein: CASSYDGVAGVYNEQFF

D gene: TRBD2
J gene: TRBJ2-1
clone size: many
V gene: TRBV6-1
CDR3 DNA: TGTGCCAGCAGTGTATGGCGGGAGGATGAGCAGTTCTTC
CDR3 protein: CASSVWREDEQFF

D gene: TRBD1
J gene: TRBJ2-7
clone size: many
V gene: TRBV5-1
CDR3 DNA: TGCGCCAGCAGCGGGACAGGGGCGTTGGGCGAGCAGTACTTC
CDR3 protein: CASSGTGALGEQYF

D gene: TRBD1
J gene: TRBJ1-1
clone size: NA
V gene: TRBV2
CDR3 DNA: TGTGCCAGGCGGGCCGGAGCAGGGGGGCGAACTGAAGCTTTCTTT
CDR3 protein: CARRAGAGGRTEAFF

D gene: NA
J gene: TRBJ1-1
clone size: many
V gene: TRBV3-1
CDR3 DNA: TGTGCCAGCAGCCAAGACCCTGACGGGGGCACTGAAGCTTTCTTT
CDR3 protein: CASSQDPDGGTEAFF

D gene: TRBD1
J gene: TRBJ2-2
clone size: few
V gene: TRBV7-9
CDR3 DNA: TGTGCCAGCGACAGGGACACCGGGGAGCTGTTTTTT
CDR3 protein: CASDRDTGELFF

D gene: NA
J gene: TRBJ2-2
clone size: few
V gene: TRBV29-1
CDR3 DNA: TGCAGCGTTGAAGCGGGGAACACCGGGGAGCTGTTTTTT
CDR3 protein: CSVEAGNTGELFF

D gene: TRBD1
J gene: TRBJ1-1
clone size: NA
V gene: TRBV12-3/TRBV12-4
CDR3 DNA: TGTGCCAGCAGGATAACCGGGACAGTGATCACTGAAGCTTTCTTT
CDR3 protein: CASRITGTVITEAFF

D gene: NA
J gene: TRBJ2-1
clone size: NA
V gene: TRBV25-1
CDR3 DNA: TGTGCCAGCAGTGAATATAAATGGGGGTTCGGCAATGAGCAGTTCTTC
CDR3 protein: CASSEYKWGFGNEQFF

D gene: TRBD2
J gene: TRBJ2-1
clone size: many
V gene: TRBV11-2
CDR3 DNA: TGTGCCAGCAGCTTAGGAGCGGGAGGGTTCCCGTACAATGAGCAGTTCTTC
CDR3 protein: CASSLGAGGFPYNEQFF

D gene: TRBD1
J gene: TRBJ2-3
clone size: NA
V gene: TRBV11-2
CDR3 DNA: TGTGCCAGCAGCTTCAGGGGGCGCAGTATCCCAGATACGCAGTATTTT
CDR3 protein: CASSFRGRSIPDTQYF

D gene: TRBD1
J gene: TRBJ2-3
clone size: NA
V gene: TRBV5-1
CDR3 DNA: TGCGCCAGCAGACGGACAGGGGGATTCACAGATACGCAGTATTTT
CDR3 protein: CASRRTGGFTDTQYF

D gene: NA
J gene: TRBJ1-1
clone size: many
V gene: TRBV6-5
CDR3 DNA: TGTGCCAGCAGTTACTTGACAGGACTTAACACTGAAGCTTTCTTT
CDR3 protein: CASSYLTGLNTEAFF

D gene: NA
J gene: TRBJ2-1
clone size: NA
V gene: TRBV5-6
CDR3 DNA: TGTGCCAGCAGCTTGGGAGTTCAGGACAATGAGCAGTTCTTC
CDR3 protein: CASSLGVQDNEQFF

D gene: NA
J gene: TRBJ2-1
clone size: many
V gene: TRBV27
CDR3 DNA: TGTGCCAGCAGTTTCGCCTCCTACAATGAGCAGTTCTTC
CDR3 protein: CASSFASYNEQFF

D gene: TRBD2
J gene: TRBJ2-1
clone size: few
V gene: TRBV7-2
CDR3 DNA: TGTGCCAGCAGCCAAGATCGGGGTAGCGGGAGGATCAATGAGCAGTTCTTC
CDR3 protein: CASSQDRGSGRINEQFF

D gene: TRBD2
J gene: TRBJ2-1
clone size: few
V gene: TRBV24-1
CDR3 DNA: TGTGCCACCAGTGATTTCCGGGAGGGACGGAATGAGCAGTTCTTC
CDR3 protein: CATSDFREGRNEQFF

D gene: TRBD1
J gene: TRBJ1-1
clone size: many
V gene: TRBV25-1
CDR3 DNA: TGTGCCAGCAGTGAACACAGGGGACTGAACACTGAAGCTTTCTTT
CDR3 protein: CASSEHRGLNTEAFF

D gene: TRBD1
J gene: TRBJ2-7
clone size: many
V gene: TRBV20-1
CDR3 DNA: TGCAGTGCTAGAGATCTAGGGACAGGAGGCTACGAGCAGTACTTC
CDR3 protein: CSARDLGTGGYEQYF

D gene: TRBD2
J gene: TRBJ2-2
clone size: NA
V gene: TRBV29-1
CDR3 DNA: TGCAGCGTTAACCCCAGCGGGAGTTTGACCGGGGAGCTGTTTTTT
CDR3 protein: CSVNPSGSLTGELFF

D gene: TRBD2
J gene: TRBJ2-1
clone size: few
V gene: TRBV9
CDR3 DNA: TGTGCCAGCAGCGCAATAGGCGGGGGTGAGCAGTTCTTC
CDR3 protein: CASSAIGGGEQFF

D gene: TRBD2
J gene: TRBJ2-2
clone size: few
V gene: TRBV15
CDR3 DNA: TGTGCCACCAGCAACCCCGCGGGAGGGCTGGCCGGGGAGCTGTTTTTT
CDR3 protein: CATSNPAGGLAGELFF

D gene: TRBD2
J gene: TRBJ2-7
clone size: NA
V gene: TRBV11-2
CDR3 DNA: TGTGCCAGCAGCCAAGTGGGACTAGCTATCGAGCAGTACTTC
CDR3 protein: CASSQVGLAIEQYF

D gene: NA
J gene: TRBJ1-5
clone size: NA
V gene: TRBV6-1
CDR3 DNA: TGTGCCAGCAGTAACCCCCTGTATGGGGGAATTAAACAGCCCCAGCATTTT
CDR3 protein: CASSNPLYGGIKQPQHF

D gene: NA
J gene: TRBJ2-1
clone size: many
V gene: TRBV3-1
CDR3 DNA: TGTGCCAGCAGCCAAGAAATCGGCAATGAGCAGTTCTTC
CDR3 protein: CASSQEIGNEQFF

D gene: NA
J gene: TRBJ2-7
clone size: many
V gene: TRBV28
CDR3 DNA: TGTGCCAGCAGTTTATTCCCAAATTCCTACGAGCAGTACTTC
CDR3 protein: CASSLFPNSYEQYF

D gene: TRBD1
J gene: TRBJ1-4
clone size: NA
V gene: TRBV30
CDR3 DNA: TGTGCCTGGAGTCCATCCGGGACAGGGGATGAAAAACTGTTTTTT
CDR3 protein: CAWSPSGTGDEKLFF

D gene: NA
J gene: TRBJ2-7
clone size: few
V gene: TRBV7-3
CDR3 DNA: TGTGCCAGCAGCTTGGGTGGAGGATGGGGGAGCTACGAGCAGTACTTC
CDR3 protein: CASSLGGGWGSYEQYF

D gene: NA
J gene: TRBJ2-3
clone size: many
V gene: TRBV18
CDR3 DNA: TGTGCCAGCTCACCGTTGGACGGGGAAAGCACAGATACGCAGTATTTT
CDR3 protein: CASSPLDGESTDTQYF

D gene: NA
J gene: TRBJ2-1
clone size: many
V gene: TRBV11-3
CDR3 DNA: TGTGCCAGCAGTCTAGGATCGGGATCAATTTCCTACAATGAGCAGTTCTTC
CDR3 protein: CASSLGSGSISYNEQFF

D gene: NA
J gene: TRBJ2-4
clone size: many
V gene: TRBV18
CDR3 DNA: TGTGCCAGCTCACCGCCCCGACAGAACATTCAGTACTTC
CDR3 protein: CASSPPRQNIQYF